This T cell receptor (beta chain) was obtained from a study of OX40 agonist ivuxolimab in advanced cancers. Study at large: Participants averaged about 66 years of age (range about 23 to 80) and were about 85% male. Three patients showed partial responses: one hepatocellular carcinoma and two cutaneous melanoma cases.

The assay was immunoSEQ multiplex PCR, and TCRdb's table has in-frame clones only and misses some. The sample gives some 74,000 clones, about 88% of which show up once; around 0.96% is in the top ten. V gave up 7 bases and J gave up 4 bases, with 17 bases separating them. CDR3 length: 16 residues. Germline values: CDR1 MNHEY, CDR2 SMNVEV (reference sequence). Regarding this clone: Its antigen is not known.

General observations from the study: Expanded clones were, on average, more numerous in CD8+ T cells than in CD4+.

This receptor was identified in an adult with an advanced solid tumor such as melanoma, head and neck, liver or kidney cancer. The chain uses TRBV27 and TRBJ2-6, with a tentative D call TRBD1 (5 bases). Sequenced here: CD4+ or CD8+ T cells sorted from blood, sampled in a trial of the OX40 agonist ivuxolimab. CDR3 region: CASKWHGASGANVLTF. CDR3 DNA sequence: TGTGCCAGCAAGTGGCATGGGGCGTCGGGGGCCAACGTCCTGACTTTC.